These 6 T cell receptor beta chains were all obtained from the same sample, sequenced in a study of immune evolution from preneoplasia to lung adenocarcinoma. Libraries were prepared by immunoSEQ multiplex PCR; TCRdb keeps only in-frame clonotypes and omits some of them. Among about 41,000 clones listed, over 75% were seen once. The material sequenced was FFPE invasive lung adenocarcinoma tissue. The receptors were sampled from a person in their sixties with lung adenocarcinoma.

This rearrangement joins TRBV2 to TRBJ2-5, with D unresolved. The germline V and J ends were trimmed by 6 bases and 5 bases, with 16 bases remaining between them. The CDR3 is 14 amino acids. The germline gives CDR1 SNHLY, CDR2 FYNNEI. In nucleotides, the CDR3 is TGTGCCAGCAGCCGACCCCCAGGATGGGAGACCCAGTACTTC. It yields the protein CASSRPPGWETQYF.

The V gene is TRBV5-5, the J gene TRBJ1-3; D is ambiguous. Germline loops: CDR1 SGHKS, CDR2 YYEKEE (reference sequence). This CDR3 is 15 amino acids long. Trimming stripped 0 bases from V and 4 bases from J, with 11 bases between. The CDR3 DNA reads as TGTGCCAGCAGCTTGGCGTACAGCTCGGGAAACACCATATATTTT. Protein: CASSLAYSSGNTIYF.

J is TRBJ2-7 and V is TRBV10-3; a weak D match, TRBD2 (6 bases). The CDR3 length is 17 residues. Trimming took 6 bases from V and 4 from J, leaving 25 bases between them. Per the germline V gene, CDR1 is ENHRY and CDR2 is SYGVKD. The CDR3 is CAISEPGLNITTYEQYF. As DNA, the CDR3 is TGTGCCATCAGCGAACCGGGACTCAACATAACTACGTACGAGCAGTACTTC.

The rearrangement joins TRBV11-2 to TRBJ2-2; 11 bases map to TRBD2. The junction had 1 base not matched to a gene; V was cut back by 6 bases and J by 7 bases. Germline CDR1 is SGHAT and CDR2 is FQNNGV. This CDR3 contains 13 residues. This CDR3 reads CASRLAGDGELFF. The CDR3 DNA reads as TGTGCCAGCAGACTAGCGGGAGACGGGGAGCTGTTTTTT.

The CDR3 nucleotides read TGTGCCAGTAGTATGGCAAACAGGGGAGCAGGAAACACCATATATTTT. It translates to CASSMANRGAGNTIYF. The chain employs TRBV19 and TRBJ1-3; 7 positions agree with TRBD1. In germline, CDR1 is LNHDA, CDR2 SQIVND (reference sequence). The CDR3 length is 16 residues. V dropped 3 bases and J dropped 4; count of bases not matched to a gene: 9.

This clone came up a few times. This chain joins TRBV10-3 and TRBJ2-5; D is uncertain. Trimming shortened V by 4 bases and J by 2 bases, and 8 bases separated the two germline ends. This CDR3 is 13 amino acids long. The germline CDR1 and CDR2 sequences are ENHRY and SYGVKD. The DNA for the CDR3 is TGTGCCATCAGTGTCGGGTTTCAAGAGACCCAGTACTTC. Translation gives CAISVGFQETQYF.